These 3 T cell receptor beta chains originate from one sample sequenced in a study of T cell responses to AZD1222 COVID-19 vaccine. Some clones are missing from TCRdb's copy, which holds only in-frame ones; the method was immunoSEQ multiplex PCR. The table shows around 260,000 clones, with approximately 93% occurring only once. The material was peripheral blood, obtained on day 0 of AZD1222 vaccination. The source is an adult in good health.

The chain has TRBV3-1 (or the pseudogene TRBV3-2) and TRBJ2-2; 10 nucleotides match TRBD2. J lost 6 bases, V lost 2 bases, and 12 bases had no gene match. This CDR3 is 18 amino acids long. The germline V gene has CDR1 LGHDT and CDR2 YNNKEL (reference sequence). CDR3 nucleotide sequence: TGTGCCAGCAGCCAAAGATCCCCCCGAGCGGGGGGGTCCGGGGAGCTGTTTTTT. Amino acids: CASSQRSPRAGGSGELFF.

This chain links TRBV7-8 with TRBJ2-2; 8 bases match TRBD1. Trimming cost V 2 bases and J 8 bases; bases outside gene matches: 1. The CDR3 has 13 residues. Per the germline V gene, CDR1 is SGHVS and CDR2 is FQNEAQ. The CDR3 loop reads CASSLRTGGELFF. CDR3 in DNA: TGTGCCAGCAGCTTACGGACAGGGGGGGAGCTGTTTTTT.

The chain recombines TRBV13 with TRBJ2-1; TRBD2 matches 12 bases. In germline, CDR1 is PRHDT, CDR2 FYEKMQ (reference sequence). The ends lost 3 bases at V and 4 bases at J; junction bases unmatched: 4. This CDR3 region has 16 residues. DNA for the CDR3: TGTGCCAGCAGCTTTGGCCTAGCGGGAGGGTACAATGAGCAGTTCTTC. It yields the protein CASSFGLAGGYNEQFF.